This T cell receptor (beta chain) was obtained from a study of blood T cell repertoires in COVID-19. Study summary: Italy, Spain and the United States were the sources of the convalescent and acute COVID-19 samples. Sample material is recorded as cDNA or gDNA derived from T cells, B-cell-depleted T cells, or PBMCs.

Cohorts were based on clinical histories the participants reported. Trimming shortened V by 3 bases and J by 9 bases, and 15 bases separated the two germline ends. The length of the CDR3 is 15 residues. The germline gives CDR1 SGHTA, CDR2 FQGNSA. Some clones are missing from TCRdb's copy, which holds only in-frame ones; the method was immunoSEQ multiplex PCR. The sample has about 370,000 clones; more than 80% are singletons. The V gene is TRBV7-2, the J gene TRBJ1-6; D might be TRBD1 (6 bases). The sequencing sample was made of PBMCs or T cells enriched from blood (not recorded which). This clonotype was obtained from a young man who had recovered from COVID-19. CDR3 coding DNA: TGTGCCAGCAGCTTCGCAGGGGTAGTGGGTTCACCCCTCCACTTT. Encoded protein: CASSFAGVVGSPLHF.